One sample yielded the 2 T cell receptor beta chains listed below, sequenced in a study of CD8+CD57+ T cells in acquired aplastic anemia. It was patients with CD8+CD57+ cell expansion by flow cytometry who were chosen for sequencing. The study profiled TCR beta VDJ and CDR3 using genomic DNA as template. MiXCR, run by TCRdb on the reads, gives a single entry per CDR3 protein. This table holds 150,000 to 200,000 distinct CDR3 sequences, roughly 50% found once. Sequenced: sorted CD4+, CD8+, or CD8+CD57+ T cells (not recorded which) from PBMCs. The source of these receptors is a human donor with aplastic anemia.

The chain employs TRBV7-9 and TRBJ2-7; 9 bases map to TRBD1. The CDR3 totals 15 residues. CDR1 is SEHNR and CDR2 is FQNEAQ in the germline V gene (reference sequence). V trimming: 5 bases; J trimming: 5 bases; junction bases outside the gene matches: 10. The CDR3 sequence is CASSPTDRGKNEQYF. The CDR3 coding sequence is TGTGCCAGCAGCCCCACGGACAGGGGAAAGAACGAGCAGTACTTC.

This clonotype was seen a few times. The V call is TRBV3-1, the J call TRBJ2-3; a possible D gene is TRBD2 (7 bases). The V gene's germline CDR1 is LGHDT and CDR2 YNNKEL (reference sequence). Trimming pared 1 base from V and 1 base from J, leaving 9 bases between. The CDR3 consists of 15 residues. The CDR3 reads CASSQVGGGTDTQYF. DNA for the CDR3: TGTGCCAGCAGCCAAGTAGGGGGGGGCACAGATACGCAGTATTTT.